This is a list of T cell receptor beta chains from one sample in a study of T cell responses to AZD1222 COVID-19 vaccine. Measured with immunoSEQ multiplex PCR; TCRdb has only the in-frame clones, and not every one. The sample holds about 87,000 clones, 90% seen once. This material consisted of peripheral blood, taken on day 0 of AZD1222 vaccination. The receptors derive from an adult in good health. Both conserved end residues are part of each CDR3. D genes are given only for firm matches.

>-|TRBJ1-2|TRBV7-9|13
CAIPGTTVYGYTF
>-|TRBJ2-1|TRBV6-5|13
CAAEGHLYNEQFF
>-|TRBJ1-1|TRBV6-2/TRBV6-3|15
CASSYSSTANTEAFF
>-|TRBJ2-2|TRBV5-1|14
CASSWDPNTGELFF
>-|TRBJ2-7|TRBV5-6|13
CASSLAQPYEQYF
>-|TRBJ1-5|TRBV12-1|17
CASSPGRDSRLDQPQHF
>-|TRBJ2-4|TRBV7-9|15
CASTMGGATKNIQYF
>-|TRBJ2-1|TRBV12-3/TRBV12-4|13
CASSNHGANEQFF
>-|TRBJ1-4|TRBV28|14
CASSRGRGNEKLFF
>-|TRBJ2-7|TRBV7-2|13
CASSSVRGYEQYF
>-|TRBJ1-5|TRBV5-8|15
CASSPRYRANQPQHF
>TRBD1|TRBJ1-1|TRBV5-1|15
CASSFPGTGGDEAFF
>-|TRBJ2-7|TRBV28|15
CASSLGRPPRYEQYF
>TRBD1|TRBJ2-5|TRBV6-5|13
CASTGTVYETQYF
>TRBD2|TRBJ2-1|TRBV9|15
CASSPRLAGNNEQFF
>-|TRBJ1-3|TRBV5-1|17
CASSARPGQVSGNTIYF
>-|TRBJ2-1|TRBV29-1|16
CSVEDPDRQGYNEQFF
>TRBD1|TRBJ2-5|TRBV27|16
CASSLSSSGQGWSQYF
>TRBD1|TRBJ2-7|TRBV11-2|17
CASSRRGRGTGFHEQYF
>-|TRBJ2-1|TRBV18|15
CASSPTVSSYNEQFF
>-|TRBJ1-3|TRBV7-7|15
CASSETAGSGNTIYF